Listed below are T cell receptor beta chains from one sample, sequenced in a study of T-cell reconstitution after alpha-beta-depleted transplantation in children. TCRdb re-analysed the PCR reads in MiXCR, keeping a single row per CDR3 protein. The data contain fewer than 550,000 distinct CDR3 sequences, around 10% of them singletons. The specimen was PBMCs, mostly from graft donor cells, collected 180 days after TCRalphabeta/CD19-depleted stem cell transplant. The source is a female patient aged 2-10 years who had a stem cell transplant for aplastic anemia, so the T cells may come from the graft donor. The CDR3 runs from the conserved cysteine through the conserved F or W. The D gene is left open where the match is weak.

V: TRBV9
D: TRBD2
CDR3: CASSVGLLAATNTGELFF

V: TRBV12-3/TRBV12-4
D: NA
CDR3: CASSLGGTTTMNTEAFF

V: TRBV5-5
D: TRBD2
CDR3: CARSPGLAGGGSYEQYF

V: TRBV29-1
D: TRBD1
CDR3: CSVRMDREVGTDTQYF

V: TRBV11-1
D: TRBD2
CDR3: CASSSPRQPSGIRTGELFF

V: TRBV7-2
D: NA
CDR3: CASSLRRRTNTGELFF

V: TRBV4-3
D: NA
CDR3: CASSHPGVDYGYTF

V: TRBV27
D: TRBD2
CDR3: CASSNIGAGSSSSKQFF

V: TRBV30
D: NA
CDR3: CAWGVHGLTDTQYF

V: TRBV15
D: NA
CDR3: CATSKFPSRNANTGELFF

V: TRBV20-1
D: NA
CDR3: CSPRETNTGELFF

V: TRBV27
D: TRBD1
CDR3: CASSWDRGFEKLFF

V: TRBV4-3
D: NA
CDR3: CASSQDFVGRPQPQHF

V: TRBV6-2/TRBV6-3
D: NA
CDR3: CASSYPDQSYEQYF

V: TRBV28
D: NA
CDR3: CASRVGGSGNTIYF

V: TRBV9
D: NA
CDR3: CASSDSGYGYTF

V: TRBV28
D: NA
CDR3: CASSLWRGTGNTGELFF

V: TRBV29-1
D: TRBD1
CDR3: CSVEAGGSIQYF

V: TRBV20-1
D: NA
CDR3: CSAGGKRLSNQPQHF

V: TRBV7-2
D: NA
CDR3: CASSLARGRENIQYF

V: TRBV20-1
D: NA
CDR3: CSARGSANEKLFF

V: TRBV28
D: NA
CDR3: CASSLLGLWNIMNTEAFF

V: TRBV7-2
D: NA
CDR3: CASSLSASNYGYTF

V: TRBV30
D: TRBD2
CDR3: CAWSKGLAEGTYNEQFF

V: TRBV20-1
D: NA
CDR3: CSARGESYEQYF

V: TRBV20-1
D: TRBD1
CDR3: CSARDQGATNEKLFF

V: TRBV12-3/TRBV12-4
D: TRBD1
CDR3: CASSLADPRGPYF

V: TRBV14
D: NA
CDR3: CASSPGPRSAETQYF

V: TRBV7-2
D: NA
CDR3: CASSSFVTDRSNIQYF

V: TRBV24-1
D: TRBD1
CDR3: CATSETGQGKDNEQFF

V: TRBV11-2
D: TRBD1
CDR3: CASSSLHTWTGAYYGYTF

V: TRBV7-8
D: NA
CDR3: CASSLGIRGGNNEQFF

V: TRBV28
D: NA
CDR3: CAHGASVQETQYF

V: TRBV11-3
D: NA
CDR3: CASSTAFVADAQETQYF

V: TRBV7-6
D: NA
CDR3: CASSVTGEGHFVYEQYF

V: TRBV6-1
D: TRBD2
CDR3: CASLGAGGPNNEQFF

V: TRBV11-2
D: TRBD1
CDR3: CASSSPGTGGTHSYNEQFF